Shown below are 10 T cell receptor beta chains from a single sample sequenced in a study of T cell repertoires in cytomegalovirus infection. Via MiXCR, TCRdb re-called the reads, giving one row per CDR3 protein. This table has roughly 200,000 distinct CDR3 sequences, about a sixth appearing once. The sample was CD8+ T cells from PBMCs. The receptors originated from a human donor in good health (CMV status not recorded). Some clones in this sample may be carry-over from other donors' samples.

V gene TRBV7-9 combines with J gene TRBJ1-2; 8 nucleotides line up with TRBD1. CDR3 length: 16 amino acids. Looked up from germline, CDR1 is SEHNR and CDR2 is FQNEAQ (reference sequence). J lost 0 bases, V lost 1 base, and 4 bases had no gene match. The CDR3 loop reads CASSLGQGSPNYGYTF. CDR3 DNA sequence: TGTGCCAGCAGCTTAGGACAGGGGAGTCCTAACTATGGCTACACCTTC.

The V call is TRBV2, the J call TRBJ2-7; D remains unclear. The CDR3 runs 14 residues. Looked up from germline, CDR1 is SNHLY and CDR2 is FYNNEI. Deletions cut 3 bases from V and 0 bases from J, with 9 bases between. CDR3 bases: TGTGCCAGCAGTGAGGACGCCTTCTCCTACGAGCAGTACTTC. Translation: CASSEDAFSYEQYF.

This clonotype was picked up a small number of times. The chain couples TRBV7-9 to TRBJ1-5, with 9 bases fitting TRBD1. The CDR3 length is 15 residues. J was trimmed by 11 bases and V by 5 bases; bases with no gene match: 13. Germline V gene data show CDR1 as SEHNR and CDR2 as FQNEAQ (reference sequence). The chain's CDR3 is CASSPPGTGLLAQHF. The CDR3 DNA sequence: TGTGCCAGCAGCCCCCCCGGGACAGGGCTTTTGGCCCAGCATTTT.

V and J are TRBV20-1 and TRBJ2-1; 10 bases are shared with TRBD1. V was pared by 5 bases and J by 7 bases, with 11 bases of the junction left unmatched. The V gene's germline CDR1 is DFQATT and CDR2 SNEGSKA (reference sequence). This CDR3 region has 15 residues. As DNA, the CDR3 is TGCAGTGCTTATCCAAGACAGGGGGCGTATAATGAGCAGTTCTTC. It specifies CSAYPRQGAYNEQFF.

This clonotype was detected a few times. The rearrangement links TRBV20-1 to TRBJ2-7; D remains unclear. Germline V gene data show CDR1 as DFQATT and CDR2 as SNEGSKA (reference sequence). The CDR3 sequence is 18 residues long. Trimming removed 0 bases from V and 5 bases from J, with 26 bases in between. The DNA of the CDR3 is TGCAGTGCTAGAGATCTATTTCAAAGCCGGCTCCCCCCAAACGAGCAGTACTTC. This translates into CSARDLFQSRLPPNEQYF.

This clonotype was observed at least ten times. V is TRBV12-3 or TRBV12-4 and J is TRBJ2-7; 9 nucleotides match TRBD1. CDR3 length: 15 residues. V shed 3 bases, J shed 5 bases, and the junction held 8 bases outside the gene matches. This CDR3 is CASSFPQGADNEQYF. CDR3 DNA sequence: TGTGCCAGCAGTTTCCCACAGGGGGCTGACAACGAGCAGTACTTC.

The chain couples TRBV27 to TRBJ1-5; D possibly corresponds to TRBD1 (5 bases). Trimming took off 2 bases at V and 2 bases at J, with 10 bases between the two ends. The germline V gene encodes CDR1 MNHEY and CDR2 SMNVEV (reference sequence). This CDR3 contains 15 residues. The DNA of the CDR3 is TGTGCCAGCAGTTTAATAGGGGCGGGCAATCAGCCCCAGCATTTT. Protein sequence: CASSLIGAGNQPQHF.

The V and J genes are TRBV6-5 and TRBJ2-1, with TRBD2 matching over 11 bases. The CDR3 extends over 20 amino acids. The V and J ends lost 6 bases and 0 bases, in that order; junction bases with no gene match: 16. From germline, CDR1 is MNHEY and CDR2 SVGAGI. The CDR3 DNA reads TGTGCCAGCAGGTCCTTTGGTAGCGGGGGGGTCAAGAGCTCCTACAATGAGCAGTTCTTC. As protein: CASRSFGSGGVKSSYNEQFF.

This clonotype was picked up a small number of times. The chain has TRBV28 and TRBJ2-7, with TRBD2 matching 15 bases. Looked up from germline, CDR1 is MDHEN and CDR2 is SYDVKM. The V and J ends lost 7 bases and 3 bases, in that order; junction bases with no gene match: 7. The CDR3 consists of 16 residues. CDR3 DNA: TGTGCCAGCACCAGGGGACTAGCGGGGGGCGACTACGAGCAGTACTTC. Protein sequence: CASTRGLAGGDYEQYF.

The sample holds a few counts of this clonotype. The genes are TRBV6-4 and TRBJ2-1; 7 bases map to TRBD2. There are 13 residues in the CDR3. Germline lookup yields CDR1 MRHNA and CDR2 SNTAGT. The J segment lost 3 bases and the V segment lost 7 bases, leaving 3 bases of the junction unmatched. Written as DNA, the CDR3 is TGTGCCAGCACGACTAGCAACTACAATGAGCAGTTCTTC. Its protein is CASTTSNYNEQFF.